This T cell receptor (beta chain) appears in the sequencing data of a study of T-cell memory formation after mild COVID-19. V was pared by 1 base and J by 7 bases, with 5 bases of the junction left unmatched. The CDR3 runs 14 residues. CDR1 and CDR2 from the germline V gene are LGHNA and YSLEER. TCRdb independently ran MiXCR on the 5' RACE reads; one entry per CDR3 protein. This table has roughly 110,000 distinct CDR3 sequences, about 18% appearing once. This clonotype was counted many times. Source material: PBMCs or a T cell subset sorted from them (not recorded which). This clonotype was obtained from an adult woman who had mild COVID-19 (a few samples of this study predate the infection). Cell type and time point are not known. This chain uses TRBV4-3 with TRBJ2-7; 9 bases are shared with TRBD1. The CDR3 nucleotides are TGCGCCAGCAGCCAAGGGGACAGGGCGGGGGAGCAGTACTTC. Its translation: CASSQGDRAGEQYF.